The rows below give T cell receptor beta chains drawn from one sample of a study of blood T cell repertoires in COVID-19. Assay: immunoSEQ multiplex PCR; the TCRdb copy retains only in-frame clones and omits some. Of under 150,000 clones listed, about 85% were seen once; the top ten hold 10% to 15%. The specimen sequenced was peripheral blood. The receptors originated from a human donor in a cohort sampled during active COVID-19. Both conserved end residues are part of each CDR3. Fields, in order: V gene, D gene, J gene, CDR3 length, clone size, CDR3 protein, CDR3 DNA. D genes are given only for firm matches. Expanded clones are given a class, and other clones once, few, many or no size at all.

V gene: TRBV4-1; D gene: .; J gene: TRBJ2-6; CDR3 length: 13; clone size: .; CDR3 protein: CASSVLGANVLTF; CDR3 DNA: TGCGCCAGCAGCGTCCTGGGGGCCAACGTCCTGACTTTC
V gene: TRBV19; D gene: .; J gene: TRBJ2-3; CDR3 length: 14; clone size: .; CDR3 protein: CASSIGTATDTQYF; CDR3 DNA: TGTGCCAGTAGTATAGGGACAGCCACAGATACGCAGTATTTT
V gene: TRBV7-9; D gene: .; J gene: TRBJ2-7; CDR3 length: 15; clone size: .; CDR3 protein: CASSFRPSERNEQYF; CDR3 DNA: TGTGCCAGCAGCTTTAGGCCCTCGGAGAGGAACGAGCAGTACTTC
V gene: TRBV3-1/TRBV3-2; D gene: .; J gene: TRBJ1-5; CDR3 length: 14; clone size: .; CDR3 protein: CASSPGQSGQPQHF; CDR3 DNA: TGTGCCAGCAGCCCTGGACAGTCAGGGCAGCCCCAGCATTTT
V gene: TRBV7-8; D gene: .; J gene: TRBJ1-5; CDR3 length: 15; clone size: .; CDR3 protein: CASSRDGYSNQPQHF; CDR3 DNA: TGTGCCAGCAGCCGAGACGGGTATAGCAATCAGCCCCAGCATTTT
V gene: TRBV18; D gene: .; J gene: TRBJ2-3; CDR3 length: 13; clone size: .; CDR3 protein: CASSPSGTDTQYF; CDR3 DNA: TGTGCCAGCTCACCAAGCGGTACAGATACGCAGTATTTT
V gene: TRBV19; D gene: .; J gene: TRBJ1-2; CDR3 length: 13; clone size: .; CDR3 protein: CASRELGNYGYTF; CDR3 DNA: TGTGCCAGTAGGGAGTTGGGTAACTATGGCTACACCTTC
V gene: TRBV19; D gene: TRBD1; J gene: TRBJ1-5; CDR3 length: 14; clone size: .; CDR3 protein: CASSIWTGGQPQHF; CDR3 DNA: TGTGCCAGTAGTATATGGACAGGGGGTCAGCCCCAGCATTTT
V gene: TRBV29-1; D gene: TRBD1; J gene: TRBJ2-5; CDR3 length: 14; clone size: .; CDR3 protein: CSVHGQGGSETQYF; CDR3 DNA: TGCAGCGTTCATGGACAGGGCGGGTCAGAGACCCAGTACTTC
V gene: TRBV10-3; D gene: TRBD2; J gene: TRBJ2-3; CDR3 length: 17; clone size: .; CDR3 protein: CAISPLSGGDRTDTQYF; CDR3 DNA: TGTGCCATCAGTCCTCTTAGCGGGGGGGACAGAACAGATACGCAGTATTTT
V gene: TRBV27; D gene: .; J gene: TRBJ2-1; CDR3 length: 17; clone size: .; CDR3 protein: CASSLRTPRASYNEQFF; CDR3 DNA: TGTGCCAGCAGTCTTCGCACACCGAGGGCCTCCTACAATGAGCAGTTCTTC
V gene: TRBV5-1; D gene: .; J gene: TRBJ1-3; CDR3 length: 16; clone size: .; CDR3 protein: CASSLGASSSGNTIYF; CDR3 DNA: TGCGCCAGCAGCTTGGGGGCTTCCTCCTCTGGAAACACCATATATTTT
V gene: TRBV19; D gene: .; J gene: TRBJ1-5; CDR3 length: 14; clone size: .; CDR3 protein: CASSILQINQPQHF; CDR3 DNA: TGTGCCAGTAGTATACTCCAGATTAATCAGCCCCAGCATTTT
V gene: TRBV6-6; D gene: .; J gene: TRBJ1-2; CDR3 length: 16; clone size: .; CDR3 protein: CASSLGIQDWGYGYTF; CDR3 DNA: TGTGCCAGCAGCCTCGGGATCCAGGATTGGGGCTATGGCTACACCTTC
V gene: TRBV27; D gene: TRBD1; J gene: TRBJ2-3; CDR3 length: 13; clone size: few; CDR3 protein: CASRQGDTDTQYF; CDR3 DNA: TGTGCCAGCAGACAGGGGGACACAGATACGCAGTATTTT
V gene: TRBV3-1/TRBV3-2; D gene: .; J gene: TRBJ1-6; CDR3 length: 18; clone size: .; CDR3 protein: CASSQESWGPFTNSPLHF; CDR3 DNA: TGTGCCAGCAGCCAAGAATCCTGGGGCCCCTTCACCAATTCACCCCTCCACTTT